The 25 T cell receptor beta chains below come from one sample, sequenced in a study of shared clonotypes between healthy human individuals. The table came from immunoSEQ multiplex PCR; TCRdb's copy has only in-frame clones and leaves some out. This sample has about 690,000 clones, with 90% found just once. The material sequenced was memory CD8+ T cells from PBMCs. Sample subset: CD45RO+ cells pooled with CCR7-negative TemRA cells. The origin of the receptors is a man aged 18 to 29 in good health. Some clones in this sample may be carry-over from other donors' samples.

This chain connects TRBV6-4 to TRBJ2-2; the match to TRBD2 covers 12 bases. The CDR3 loop spans 14 amino acids. Germline lookup yields CDR1 MRHNA and CDR2 SNTAGT. Trimming at V came to 9 bases and at J to 6 bases, leaving 5 bases not matched to a gene. The CDR3 bases are TGTGCCAGTGCGACTAGCGGGAGCCCCGGGGAGCTGTTTTTT. Its translation is CASATSGSPGELFF.

The chain employs TRBV28 and TRBJ1-5; weak D call: TRBD1 (5 bases). In germline, CDR1 is MDHEN, CDR2 SYDVKM. There are 15 residues in the CDR3. V shed 8 bases and J shed 2 bases, with 16 bases lying between them. CDR3: CASHPPTEGNQPQHF. The CDR3 DNA is TGTGCCAGCCACCCTCCGACAGAGGGCAATCAGCCCCAGCATTTT.

The chain combines TRBV4-3 with TRBJ2-7; TRBD1 is a possible D gene (6 bases). The CDR3 covers 14 residues. Between the trimmed V and J ends, which lost 0 bases and 2 bases, there was a span of 8 bases. Germline V gene lookup returns CDR1 LGHNA and CDR2 YSLEER. The chain's CDR3 is CASSQDWDTYEQYF. CDR3 DNA sequence: TGCGCCAGCAGCCAAGATTGGGACACCTACGAGCAGTACTTC.

This chain links TRBV15 with TRBJ2-7, with D perhaps matching TRBD1 (5 bases). V was shortened by 5 bases and J by 6 bases, with 14 bases between the two germline ends. Germline CDR1 and CDR2: LNHNV and YYDKDF (reference sequence). The CDR3 covers 13 residues. This chain's CDR3 is CATSEAGSSEQYF. For the CDR3, the DNA is TGTGCCACCAGCGAAGCAGGGTCGAGCGAGCAGTACTTC.

V and J are TRBV18 and TRBJ1-5, with TRBD1 matching 10 bases. The CDR3 sequence is 15 residues long. Trimming at V came to 6 bases and at J to 5 bases, leaving 7 bases not matched to a gene. CDR1 and CDR2 (germline): KGHSH, LQKENI. The CDR3 spells CASSLWTGGDQPQHF. CDR3 in DNA: TGTGCCAGCTCCCTATGGACAGGGGGGGATCAGCCCCAGCATTTT. Variable domain in full (rest from reference TRBV18 and TRBJ1-5): NAGVMQNPRHLVRRRGQEARLRCSPMKGHSHVYWYRQLPEEGLKFMVYLQKENIIDESGMPKERFSAEFPKEGPSILRIQQVVRGDSAAYFCASSLWTGGDQPQHFGDGTRLSIL.

This rearrangement joins TRBV7-9 to TRBJ2-5, with D possibly matching TRBD1 (7 bases). Germline CDR1 SEHNR, CDR2 FQNEAQ (reference sequence). Deletions cut 3 bases from V and 2 bases from J, with 10 bases between. The CDR3 spans 14 residues. The CDR3 reads CASSFPGGQETQYF. CDR3 coding DNA: TGTGCCAGCAGCTTTCCAGGGGGGCAAGAGACCCAGTACTTC.

The J gene is TRBJ1-5, the V gene TRBV28; no clear D gene. Germline lookup yields CDR1 MDHEN and CDR2 SYDVKM. This CDR3 has 17 residues. Trimming left V 6 bases short and J 3 bases short, with 21 bases between. Here the CDR3 reads CASSTDARQAINQPQHF. The CDR3 DNA follows: TGTGCCAGCAGCACCGACGCCCGGCAGGCGATCAATCAGCCCCAGCATTTT. The entire variable domain, with the rest obtained from reference TRBV28 and TRBJ1-5, is as follows: DVKVTQSSRYLVKRTGEKVFLECVQDMDHENMFWYRQDPGLGLRLIYFSYDVKMKEKGDIPEGYSVSREKKERFSLILESASTNQTSMYLCASSTDARQAINQPQHFGDGTRLSIL.

The J gene is TRBJ2-3, the V gene TRBV7-2, with 7 bases matching TRBD2. V shed 5 bases and J 1 base; nucleotides not matched to a gene: 6. The CDR3 loop spans 15 amino acids. The germline V gene has CDR1 SGHTA and CDR2 FQGNSA. The CDR3 DNA reads TGTGCCAGCAGCACCCCTAGCGGAGGCACAGATACGCAGTATTTT. Its protein is CASSTPSGGTDTQYF.

The chain carries TRBV4-3 and TRBJ1-6, with a possible D match to TRBD1 (6 bases). V shed 4 bases and J shed 6 bases, with 7 bases lying between them. The CDR3 is 13 residues long. Looked up from germline, CDR1 is LGHNA and CDR2 is YSLEER. The CDR3 loop is CASSRTANSPLHF. CDR3 bases: TGCGCCAGCAGCCGGACAGCTAATTCACCCCTCCACTTT.

The V and J genes are TRBV7-8 and TRBJ2-1; TRBD2 matches 10 bases. Germline V gene sequence: CDR1 SGHVS, CDR2 FQNEAQ. V lost 3 bases to trimming and J lost 7 bases; unmatched junction nucleotides: 6. There are 15 residues in the CDR3. The CDR3 spells CASSFSSGRRNEQFF. CDR3 DNA: TGTGCCAGCAGCTTTTCTAGCGGGAGACGGAATGAGCAGTTCTTC.

The genes are TRBV5-1 and TRBJ1-1; D gene ambiguous. Germline loops: CDR1 SGHRS, CDR2 YFSETQ. CDR3 length equals 13 residues. V was shortened by 2 bases and J by 5 bases, with 10 bases between the two germline ends. CDR3 protein: CASSFNRGTEAFF. CDR3 nucleotide sequence: TGCGCCAGCAGCTTTAACCGCGGGACTGAAGCTTTCTTT.

A few counts support this clone. The V call is TRBV2, the J call TRBJ1-1; 8 nucleotides line up with TRBD1. Germline CDR1 and CDR2: SNHLY and FYNNEI. Trimming cost V 6 bases and J 1 base; bases outside gene matches: 4. The CDR3 totals 14 residues. The DNA for the CDR3 is TGTGCCAGCAGGTCCGGACAGGGGAACACTGAAGCTTTCTTT. This gives the protein CASRSGQGNTEAFF.

V is TRBV4-3 and J is TRBJ2-5, with unresolved D. Gene TRBJ2-7 matches the end of the DNA better, so the J call may be wrong. Germline CDR1 is LGHNA and CDR2 is YSLEER. This CDR3 has 15 residues. CDR3 sequence: CASSQVGWGFHEQYF. CDR3 in DNA: TGCGCCAGCAGCCAAGTGGGGTGGGGTTTTCACGAGCAGTACTTC.

In this sample, this clone turned up once. The rearrangement joins TRBV28 to TRBJ2-6; 7 bases are a match to TRBD1. Germline trimming cut 6 bases from V and 1 base from J; bases unmatched to any gene: 12. Per germline, CDR1 MDHEN and CDR2 SYDVKM. The CDR3 sequence is 18 residues long. Here the CDR3 DNA reads TGTGCCAGCAGCCCGTATAGAGGGGGCTTATCTGGGGCCAACGTCCTGACTTTC. Its translation is CASSPYRGGLSGANVLTF.

The gene calls are TRBV14 and TRBJ1-1, with a possible D match to TRBD1 (6 bases). From germline, CDR1 is SGHDN and CDR2 FVKESK. The ends were cut back, 6 bases at V and 3 bases at J, with 14 bases in the middle. CDR3 length: 14 residues. The CDR3 protein is CASSYLGGYTEAFF. CDR3 nucleotides: TGTGCCAGCAGTTACCTCGGGGGCTACACTGAAGCTTTCTTT.

The V and J genes are TRBV18 and TRBJ1-2; TRBD1 is a possible D gene (5 bases). V shed 2 bases and J shed 2 bases, with 12 bases lying between them. The CDR3 consists of 15 residues. The germline V gene encodes CDR1 KGHSH and CDR2 LQKENI. The CDR3 DNA reads as TGTGCCAGCTCACCATGGGGCCAGAGAAACTATGGCTACACCTTC. It encodes CASSPWGQRNYGYTF.

The chain carries TRBV7-9 and TRBJ2-7; 8 bases match TRBD2. Germline CDR1 reads SEHNR; CDR2 reads FQNEAQ (reference sequence). Trimming removed 0 bases from V and 3 bases from J; junction bases left unmatched: 7. The CDR3 consists of 16 residues. The CDR3 sequence is CASSLAPGGSYYEQYF. In nucleotides, the CDR3 is TGTGCCAGCAGCTTAGCGCCGGGAGGGTCATACTACGAGCAGTACTTC. The full variable domain, completed using reference TRBV7-9 and TRBJ2-7, is DTGVSQNPRHKITKRGQNVTFRCDPISEHNRLYWYRQTLGQGPEFLTYFQNEAQLEKSRLLSDRFSAERPKGSFSTLEIQRTEQGDSAMYLCASSLAPGGSYYEQYFGPGTRLTVT.

The J gene is TRBJ1-2, the V gene TRBV28; D unclear. Trimming cost V 6 bases and J 8 bases, with 16 bases left between them. The germline V gene has CDR1 MDHEN and CDR2 SYDVKM. This CDR3 region has 13 residues. The CDR3: CASRFLPNQGYTF. The CDR3 bases are TGTGCCAGCAGGTTTCTCCCGAATCAAGGCTACACCTTC.

The chain joins TRBV27 to TRBJ1-1; D may be TRBD1 (5 bases). The germline V and J ends were trimmed by 1 base and 1 base, with 16 bases remaining between them. This CDR3 is 17 amino acids long. Germline V gives CDR1 MNHEY, CDR2 SMNVEV (reference sequence). In DNA, the CDR3 is TGTGCCAGCAGTTTATTTTTCCAGGGAAGGGAGAACACTGAAGCTTTCTTT. It yields the protein CASSLFFQGRENTEAFF.

The genes are TRBV19 and TRBJ2-1; D may be TRBD1 (5 bases). Trimming pared 3 bases from V and 0 bases from J, leaving 15 bases between. Germline CDR1 and CDR2: LNHDA and SQIVND (reference sequence). The CDR3 is made up of 17 amino acids. The CDR3 region has the DNA TGTGCCAGTAGTATCCCCAGGGCGTGGAGCTCCTACAATGAGCAGTTCTTC. Its protein product is CASSIPRAWSSYNEQFF.

DNA of the CDR3: TGTGCCAGCAGCTTGGAGGACAGGCAGAGGACGGGCTCCTACAATGAGCAGTTCTTC. This encodes CASSLEDRQRTGSYNEQFF. The chain carries TRBV5-4 and TRBJ2-1; TRBD1 aligns across 7 bases. This CDR3 has 19 residues. Trimming removed 0 bases from V and 0 bases from J; junction bases left unmatched: 12. CDR1 SGHNT and CDR2 YYREEE come from the germline V gene (reference sequence).

The genes are TRBV7-6 and TRBJ2-7, with a tentative D call TRBD2 (7 bases). Germline lookup yields CDR1 SGHVS and CDR2 FNYEAQ. This CDR3 region has 16 residues. V was trimmed by 4 bases and J by 1 base, leaving 17 bases between them. This CDR3 is CASSSSGRQGSYEQYF. CDR3 nucleotides: TGTGCCAGCAGCTCCTCCGGGAGGCAGGGGTCCTACGAGCAGTACTTC.

CDR3 nucleotide sequence: TGTGCCACCAGTGCTCCGGGAAGCTACAATGAGCAGTTCTTC. Translated: CATSAPGSYNEQFF. The chain joins TRBV15 to TRBJ2-1; a weak D match, TRBD2 (5 bases). Trimming stripped 6 bases from V and 3 bases from J, with 12 bases between. The germline gives CDR1 LNHNV, CDR2 YYDKDF (reference sequence). This CDR3 spans 14 amino acids.

This chain links TRBV4-2 with TRBJ2-7; 10 bases line up with TRBD2. Germline CDR1 and CDR2: LGHNA and YNFKEQ. V shed 0 bases and J 5 bases; nucleotides not matched to a gene: 13. The CDR3 contains 18 residues. In DNA form, the CDR3 reads TGTGCCAGCAGCCAAGATAGGTCGGAGAGCGGGAGGGCCCACGAGCAGTACTTC. Its protein product is CASSQDRSESGRAHEQYF.

The CDR3 bases are TGTGCCAGCAGTCACACGGGAGTGAACACTGAAGCTTTCTTT. Protein: CASSHTGVNTEAFF. The chain recombines TRBV6-5 with TRBJ1-1; no clear D. The germline V gene has CDR1 MNHEY and CDR2 SVGAGI. This CDR3 has 14 residues. The V end was cut by 5 bases, the J end by 0 bases, with 10 bases between.